This TCR beta chain emerged from a study of CD8+ T cells in alopecia areata. Study-wide background: Each of the treated patients was given oral tofacitinib, 5 to 10 mg twice daily, for moderate-to-severe alopecia areata.

Treatment reported: oral pan-JAK inhibitor, 5-10 mg twice daily. Sorting separated CD4+ and CD8+ T cells out of PBMCs. Study-wide findings and caveats: Especially in alopecia totalis/universalis, lesional scalp showed greater clonality than normal scalp did.

The CDR3 consists of 14 residues. Germline V gives CDR1 SGHRS, CDR2 YFSETQ. V was shortened by 2 bases and J by 7 bases, with 12 bases between the two germline ends. With respect to this clone: Its antigen is unknown.

Extracted from the samples, RNA was reverse transcribed into cDNA to serve as the sequencing template. Libraries were prepared by immunoSEQ multiplex PCR; TCRdb keeps only in-frame clonotypes and omits some of them. This table has about 200,000 clones, roughly two fifths appearing once. This specimen consisted of CD4+ T cells sorted from blood, obtained at approximately week 34, from a patient treated with tofacitinib. V is TRBV5-1 and J is TRBJ2-2; D gene ambiguous. The TCR comes from a human donor with alopecia areata. The CDR3 loop is CASSFSTPGGELFF. In nucleotides, the CDR3 is TGCGCCAGCAGCTTCAGCACTCCAGGCGGGGAGCTGTTTTTT.